Presented here are 24 T cell receptor beta chains from one specimen sequenced in a study of blood T cell repertoires in COVID-19. The protocol was immunoSEQ multiplex PCR, while the TCRdb copy is restricted to in-frame clones and leaves out a portion. The table shows about 290,000 clones, with 70% to 90% occurring only once. The material sequenced was peripheral blood. Source of these receptors: a woman between 50 and 59 years old with active or convalescent COVID-19.

Worth noting for this clone: Distinct nucleotide sequences in the sample also encode this CDR3. The chain employs TRBV3-1 (or the pseudogene TRBV3-2) and TRBJ1-2, with 7 bases that match TRBD1. V was pared by 4 bases and J by 4 bases, with 3 bases of the junction left unmatched. The germline CDR1 and CDR2 sequences are LGHDT and YNNKEL (reference sequence). The CDR3 contains 13 residues. Written as DNA, the CDR3 is TGTGCCAGCAGCCGAACAGGGGCCTATGGCTACACCTTC. It yields the protein CASSRTGAYGYTF.

The CDR3 spells CASITHFGSYNEQFF. The CDR3 DNA follows: TGTGCCAGCATCACCCACTTCGGCTCCTACAATGAGCAGTTCTTC. V gene TRBV5-8 combines with J gene TRBJ2-1, with no clear D. Germline CDR1 SGHTS, CDR2 YDEGEE. Trimming shortened V by 6 bases and J by 0 bases, and 13 bases separated the two germline ends. The CDR3 totals 15 residues.

The V gene is TRBV9, the J gene TRBJ2-1; TRBD2 might be the D (6 bases). V dropped 0 bases and J dropped 6 bases, with 10 bases sitting between them. This CDR3 has 14 residues. The germline V gene encodes CDR1 SGDLS and CDR2 YYNGEE. Written as DNA, the CDR3 is TGTGCCAGCAGCGTAGACGGGAGTTTCAATGAGCAGTTCTTC. This gives the protein CASSVDGSFNEQFF.

As to this clone: The same CDR3 is also encoded by other DNA sequences in this sample. V is TRBV27 and J is TRBJ1-2; TRBD1 might be the D (5 bases). The V gene lost 5 bases and the J gene lost 5 bases, with 9 bases spanning the gap. This CDR3 region has 12 residues. Per germline, CDR1 MNHEY and CDR2 SMNVEV (reference sequence). This CDR3 is CASSPTGYGYTF. In DNA form, the CDR3 reads TGTGCCAGCAGTCCAACAGGTTATGGCTACACCTTC.

The chain is built from TRBV7-2 and TRBJ2-7, with 13 bases aligning to TRBD2. Unmatched junction bases numbered 3, after V lost 5 bases and J lost 2 bases. The CDR3 covers 15 residues. Germline V gives CDR1 SGHTA, CDR2 FQGNSA. Here the CDR3 reads CASSPTSGRAYEQYF. The DNA of the CDR3 is TGTGCCAGCAGCCCTACTAGCGGGAGGGCCTACGAGCAGTACTTC.

Regarding this clone: One end of the junction varies from germline; a read error may be responsible. The rearrangement uses TRBV18 and TRBJ1-4, with D tentatively TRBD1 (6 bases). CDR3 length equals 14 residues. Germline lookup yields CDR1 KGHSH and CDR2 LQKENI. The CDR3 region is CASSPQGGGEKLFF. The CDR3 DNA reads as TGTGCCAGCTCCCCACAGGGAGGAGGCGAAAAACTGTTTTTT.

DNA of the CDR3: TGTGCCTGGGCCGTCCGGGGGGGCACCTATAATTCACCCCTCCACTTT. This gives the protein CAWAVRGGTYNSPLHF. The rearrangement joins TRBV30 to TRBJ1-6; TRBD1 might be the D (6 bases). Looked up from germline, CDR1 is GTSNPN and CDR2 is SVGIG (reference sequence). The CDR3 totals 16 residues. V lost 5 bases and J 2 bases, leaving 16 bases between the germline ends.

The CDR3 protein is CASSLVTSGEQFF. CDR3 nucleotide sequence: TGCGCCAGCAGCTTGGTTACCTCGGGTGAGCAGTTCTTC. The V and J genes are TRBV5-1 and TRBJ2-1; no clear D gene. Trimming left V 0 bases short and J 9 bases short, with 10 bases between. This CDR3 region has 13 residues. Germline V gene lookup returns CDR1 SGHRS and CDR2 YFSETQ.

The rearrangement joins TRBV29-1 to TRBJ2-1; 7 bases line up with TRBD1. Trimming at V came to 4 bases and at J to 9 bases, leaving 9 bases not matched to a gene. CDR3 size: 13 residues. Per the germline V gene, CDR1 is SQVTM and CDR2 is ANQGSEA. The DNA for the CDR3 is TGCAGCGTTGTGGGACAGCGAAAGGCTGAGCAGTTCTTC. This translates into CSVVGQRKAEQFF.

This clone was detected once. The chain joins TRBV19 to TRBJ1-5, with TRBD1 matching over 8 bases. This CDR3 contains 13 residues. J lost 7 bases, V lost 6 bases, and 5 bases had no gene match. Germline loops: CDR1 LNHDA, CDR2 SQIVND (reference sequence). The CDR3 bases are TGTGCCAGTAGCCCCGGACAGGGCCAGCCCCAGCATTTT. As protein: CASSPGQGQPQHF.

This clone has a single count. The chain uses TRBV19 and TRBJ1-1, with D possibly matching TRBD1 (6 bases). Trimming took off 4 bases at V and 2 bases at J, with 11 bases between the two ends. Germline V gene data show CDR1 as LNHDA and CDR2 as SQIVND (reference sequence). The CDR3 loop spans 14 amino acids. CDR3 protein: CASSRTATNTEAFF. Written as DNA, the CDR3 is TGTGCCAGTAGTAGGACAGCAACAAACACTGAAGCTTTCTTT. Variable domain in full (rest from reference TRBV19 and TRBJ1-1): DGGITQSPKYLFRKEGQNVTLSCEQNLNHDAMYWYRQDPGQGLRLIYYSQIVNDFQKGDIAEGYSVSREKKESFPLTVTSAQKNPTAFYLCASSRTATNTEAFFGQGTRLTVV.

The chain carries TRBV3-1 (or the pseudogene TRBV3-2) and TRBJ2-7; 10 nucleotides agree with TRBD1. Germline V gives CDR1 LGHDT, CDR2 YNNKEL (reference sequence). V lost 4 bases to trimming and J lost 3 bases; unmatched junction nucleotides: 9. The CDR3 loop spans 16 amino acids. Here the CDR3 DNA reads TGTGCCAGCAGCCTGGGACCGGGACAGGGGATCTACGAGCAGTACTTC. It yields the protein CASSLGPGQGIYEQYF.

The genes are TRBV2 and TRBJ2-1; TRBD2 agrees at 13 bases. Germline-derived CDR1 and CDR2 are SNHLY and FYNNEI. The CDR3 loop spans 16 amino acids. J was trimmed by 0 bases and V by 7 bases; bases with no gene match: 3. CDR3 in DNA: TGTGCCAGCAAACGGACTAGCGGGAGCTCCTACAATGAGCAGTTCTTC. Residues: CASKRTSGSSYNEQFF. Combining the CDR3 with reference TRBV2 and TRBJ2-1 gives the whole variable domain EPEVTQTPSHQVTQMGQEVILRCVPISNHLYFYWYRQILGQKVEFLVSFYNNEISEKSEIFDDQFSVERPDGSNFTLKIRSTKLEDSAMYFCASKRTSGSSYNEQFFGPGTRLTVL.

V usage is TRBV5-4 and J usage is TRBJ2-2, with D tentatively TRBD2 (5 bases). Trimming took 1 base from V and 2 from J, leaving 9 bases between them. Germline CDR1 reads SGHNT; CDR2 reads YYREEE (reference sequence). The CDR3 has 15 amino acids. The chain's CDR3 is CASSLNSGNTGELFF. DNA of the CDR3: TGTGCCAGCAGCTTGAACAGCGGTAACACCGGGGAGCTGTTTTTT.

The V gene is TRBV28, the J gene TRBJ1-4; TRBD1 might be the D (5 bases). Germline values: CDR1 MDHEN, CDR2 SYDVKM. V was trimmed by 6 bases and J by 2 bases, leaving 10 bases between them. The CDR3 sequence is 14 residues long. The CDR3 sequence: CASRRQWTNEKLFF. The DNA of the CDR3 is TGTGCCAGCAGACGACAGTGGACTAATGAAAAACTGTTTTTT.

V gene TRBV5-6 combines with J gene TRBJ2-7, with 9 bases lining up with TRBD1. The germline V gene encodes CDR1 SGHDT and CDR2 YYEEEE. V lost 3 bases to trimming and J lost 6 bases; unmatched junction nucleotides: 10. The CDR3 sequence is 15 residues long. CDR3 loop: CASSSLGTGRSEQYF. The CDR3 DNA is TGTGCCAGCAGCTCGCTCGGGACAGGGAGATCCGAGCAGTACTTC.

The chain uses TRBV28 and TRBJ1-3, with 8 bases matching TRBD1. The germline V gene has CDR1 MDHEN and CDR2 SYDVKM. The V segment lost 6 bases and the J segment 2 bases; nucleotides outside the gene matches: 0. This CDR3 region has 13 residues. CDR3 residues: CASRDRAGNTIYF. CDR3 sequence (DNA): TGTGCCAGCAGGGACAGGGCTGGAAACACCATATATTTT.

V and J are TRBV15 and TRBJ1-5, with D unresolved. CDR1 and CDR2 from the germline V gene are LNHNV and YYDKDF (reference sequence). CDR3 size: 12 residues. V dropped 2 bases and J dropped 9 bases, with 8 bases sitting between them. CDR3 residues: CATSRPSGPQHF. The DNA for the CDR3 is TGTGCCACCAGCAGACCCTCCGGGCCCCAGCATTTT.

CDR3 in DNA: TGCAGCGTTGAACTCGGGACAGGGGCAATCACCTACGAGCAGTACTTC. The encoded protein is CSVELGTGAITYEQYF. The genes are TRBV29-1 and TRBJ2-7, with TRBD1 identical over 10 bases. This CDR3 is built from 16 residues. V shed 2 bases and J 2 bases; nucleotides not matched to a gene: 9. Germline CDR1 and CDR2: SQVTM and ANQGSEA.

This clone came up a few times. The chain has TRBV9 and TRBJ2-6; D gene ambiguous. Per the germline V gene, CDR1 is SGDLS and CDR2 is YYNGEE. Trimming took off 0 bases at V and 4 bases at J, with 20 bases between the two ends. The CDR3 has 19 residues. The CDR3 nucleotides read TGTGCCAGCAGCGTAGATCCCCCGGTTCGTGCTGTAGGGGCCAACGTCCTGACTTTC. Translation: CASSVDPPVRAVGANVLTF.

In its sample, this clone was seen a few times. The chain combines TRBV19 with TRBJ1-4, with 7 bases matching TRBD1. Germline-derived CDR1 and CDR2 are LNHDA and SQIVND (reference sequence). The CDR3 spans 15 residues. After removal of 6 bases from V and 9 bases from J, the junction contained 13 bases not matched to a gene. The CDR3 here is CASRTGNVGAQKLFF. The CDR3 DNA sequence: TGTGCCAGTAGGACAGGGAATGTTGGTGCCCAAAAACTGTTTTTT. Together with reference TRBV19 and TRBJ1-4, the CDR3 gives the full variable domain: DGGITQSPKYLFRKEGQNVTLSCEQNLNHDAMYWYRQDPGQGLRLIYYSQIVNDFQKGDIAEGYSVSREKKESFPLTVTSAQKNPTAFYLCASRTGNVGAQKLFFGSGTQLSVL.

The chain carries TRBV2 and TRBJ1-2; a possible D gene is TRBD1 (6 bases). There are 13 residues in the CDR3. Trimming removed 6 bases at V and 6 bases at J, with 14 bases between. Germline values: CDR1 SNHLY, CDR2 FYNNEI. Here the CDR3 DNA reads TGTGCCAGCAGATCTACAGGGTTACATGGCTACACCTTC. It codes for CASRSTGLHGYTF.

The chain recombines TRBV28 with TRBJ1-5; 7 positions agree with TRBD1. The V and J ends lost 0 bases and 1 base, in that order; junction bases with no gene match: 12. In germline, CDR1 is MDHEN, CDR2 SYDVKM. CDR3 length: 19 amino acids. The CDR3 spells CASSLWSGTARVSNQPQHF. The CDR3, as DNA: TGTGCCAGCAGTTTATGGTCAGGGACAGCCAGGGTCAGCAATCAGCCCCAGCATTTT. The full variable domain, rest sourced from reference TRBV28 and TRBJ1-5, is DVKVTQSSRYLVKRTGEKVFLECVQDMDHENMFWYRQDPGLGLRLIYFSYDVKMKEKGDIPEGYSVSREKKERFSLILESASTNQTSMYLCASSLWSGTARVSNQPQHFGDGTRLSIL.

This clone occurred a few times. The chain uses TRBV5-1 and TRBJ2-1; 7 bases are a match to TRBD2. Per the germline V gene, CDR1 is SGHRS and CDR2 is YFSETQ. The ends lost 1 base at V and 8 bases at J; junction bases unmatched: 12. CDR3 length: 16 amino acids. DNA for the CDR3: TGCGCCAGCAGCTTGAGCGGGATTGGTCTCAACCATGAGCAGTTCTTC. It is translated as CASSLSGIGLNHEQFF.